The TCR beta chain described here comes from a study of blood T cell repertoires in COVID-19. Using immunoSEQ multiplex PCR, the repertoire was profiled, and TCRdb retains in-frame clones only, with some absent. This sample has 45,000 or so clones; about 87% occur once, and the top ten carry roughly 4.2%. CDR3 length equals 14 residues. V was shortened by 7 bases and J by 7 bases, with 16 bases between the two germline ends. CDR1 is SNHLY, CDR2 FYNNEI, per germline. Input material: peripheral blood. The V gene is TRBV2, the J gene TRBJ1-4; D might be TRBD1 (6 bases). The sequence derives from a man between 40 and 49 years old with COVID-19, enrolled during active disease. DNA of the CDR3: TGTGCCAGCACCTTGGAGACAGGTCTTGAAAAACTGTTTTTT. Its translation: CASTLETGLEKLFF.